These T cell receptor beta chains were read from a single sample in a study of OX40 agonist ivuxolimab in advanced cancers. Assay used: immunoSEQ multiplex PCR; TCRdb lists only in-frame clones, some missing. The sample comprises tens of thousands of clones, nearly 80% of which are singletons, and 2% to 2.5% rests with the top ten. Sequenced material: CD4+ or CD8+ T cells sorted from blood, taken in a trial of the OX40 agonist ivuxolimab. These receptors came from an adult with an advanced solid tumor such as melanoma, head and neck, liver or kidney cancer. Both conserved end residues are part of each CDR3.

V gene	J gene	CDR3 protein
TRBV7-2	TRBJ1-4	CASSLVGVMGTSNEKLFF
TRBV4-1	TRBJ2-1	CASSPQLAGGLEQFF
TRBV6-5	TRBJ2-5	CASSYGGITQETQYF
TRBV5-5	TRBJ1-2	CASSLQVMYGYTF
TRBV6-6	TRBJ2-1	CATRHASGLANEQFF
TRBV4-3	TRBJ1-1	CASSQEWTFF
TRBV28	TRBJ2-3	CASSLSGSAGAADTQYF
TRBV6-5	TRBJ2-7	CASSWDSEQYF
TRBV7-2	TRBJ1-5	CASSPPGGTSNQPQHF
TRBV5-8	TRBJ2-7	CASSLGRGRHEQYF
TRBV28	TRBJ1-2	CASSSTWAGRGYTF
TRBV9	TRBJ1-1	CASSVAGDTEAFF
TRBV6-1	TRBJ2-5	CASSEFAGHQETQYF
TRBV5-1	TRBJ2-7	CASSLNVGANEQYF
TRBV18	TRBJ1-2	CASSPRAGNYGYTF
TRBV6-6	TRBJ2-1	CASSQAGGAYNEQFF
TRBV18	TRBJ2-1	CASSPRFSPSYNEQFF
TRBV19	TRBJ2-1	CASTGQGFFNEQFF
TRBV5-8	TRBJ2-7	CASSLQPTSYEQYF
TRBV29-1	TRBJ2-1	CSVDGKGRSYNEQFF
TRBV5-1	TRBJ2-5	CASSFRGTGETQYF
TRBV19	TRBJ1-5	CASGGRQGNQPQHF
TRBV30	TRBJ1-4	CAWSRGAANEKLFF
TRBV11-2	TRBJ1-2	CASSLRGGSGYTF
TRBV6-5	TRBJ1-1	CASRSSGQVNTEAFF
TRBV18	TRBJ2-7	CASSLRELGAYEQYF
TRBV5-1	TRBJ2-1	CASRTEGGTYNEQFF
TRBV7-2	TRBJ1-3	CASSLVMGGNTIYF
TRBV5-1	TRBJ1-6	CASSLDSGAYNSPLHF
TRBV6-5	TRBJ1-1	CASSRGSETEAFF
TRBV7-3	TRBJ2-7	CASSRSGGSGFSYEQYF
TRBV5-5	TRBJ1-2	CASSLDRGRDGYTF
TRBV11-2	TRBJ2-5	CASSLSGGNILETQYF
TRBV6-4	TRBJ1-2	CASSYALDGSYTF
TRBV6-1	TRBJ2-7	CASSGTQYEQYF
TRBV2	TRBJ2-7	CASSYNYEQYF